The present TCR beta chain was sequenced within a study of preoperative IRX-2 immunotherapy in early breast cancer. Profiled with immunoSEQ multiplex PCR; TCRdb holds only in-frame clones, not every one. The sample has under 15,000 clones; more than 75% are singletons. To note about this clone: The junction departs from the called germline gene at one end, perhaps through a read error.

Sample treatment: preoperative locoregional IRX-2 cytokine immunotherapy. The germline gives CDR1 MGHRA, CDR2 YSYEKL. The CDR3 loop spans 14 amino acids. The V and J genes are TRBV4-1 and TRBJ1-2; D remains ambiguous. The sample was collected from a patient treated with IRX-2 immunotherapy. This TCR was sampled from a human donor with breast cancer. The CDR3 loop reads CTSSQPLANYGYTF. The CDR3 nucleotides read TGCACCAGCAGCCAGCCCTTAGCAAACTATGGCTACACCTTC.